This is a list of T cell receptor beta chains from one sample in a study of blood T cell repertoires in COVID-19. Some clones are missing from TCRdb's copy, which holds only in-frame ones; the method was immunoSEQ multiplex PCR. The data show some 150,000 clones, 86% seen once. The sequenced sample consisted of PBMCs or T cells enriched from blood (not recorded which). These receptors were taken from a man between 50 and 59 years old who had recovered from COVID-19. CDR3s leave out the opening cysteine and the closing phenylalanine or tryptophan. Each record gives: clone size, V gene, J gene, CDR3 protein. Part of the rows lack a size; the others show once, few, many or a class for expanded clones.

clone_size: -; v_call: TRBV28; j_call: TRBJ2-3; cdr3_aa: ASSSPGQDTDTQY
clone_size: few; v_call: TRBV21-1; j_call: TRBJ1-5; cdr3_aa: ARAAGQPQH
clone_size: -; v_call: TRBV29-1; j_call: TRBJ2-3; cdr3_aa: SARAGGDTQY
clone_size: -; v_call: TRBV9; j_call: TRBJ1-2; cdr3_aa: ASSFRQGEGYT
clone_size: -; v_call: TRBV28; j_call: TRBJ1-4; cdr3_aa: ASSLAGLREKLF
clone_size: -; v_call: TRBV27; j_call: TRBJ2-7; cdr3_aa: ASSFGGRFSYEQY
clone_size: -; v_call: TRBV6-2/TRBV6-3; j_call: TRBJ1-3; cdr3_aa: ASSYRSSSGNTIY
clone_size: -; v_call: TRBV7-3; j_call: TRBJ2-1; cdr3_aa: ASSSYGEPYNEQF
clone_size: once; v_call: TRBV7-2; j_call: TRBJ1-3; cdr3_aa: ASSLRWSSGNTIY
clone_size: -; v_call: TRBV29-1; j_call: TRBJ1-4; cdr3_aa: SAGEGEKLF
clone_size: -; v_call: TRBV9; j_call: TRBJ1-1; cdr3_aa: ASSVYRNTEAF
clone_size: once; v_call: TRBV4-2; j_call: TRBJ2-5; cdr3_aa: ASSQAGSGGPQETQY
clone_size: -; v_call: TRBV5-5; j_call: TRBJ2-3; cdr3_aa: ASSLGLAVSTDTQY
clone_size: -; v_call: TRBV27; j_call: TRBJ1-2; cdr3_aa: ASSFGPGQGRAGYT
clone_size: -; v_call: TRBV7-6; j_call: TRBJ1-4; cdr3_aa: ASSFSKSTNEKLF
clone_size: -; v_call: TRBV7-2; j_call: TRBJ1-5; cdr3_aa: ASSPRGSQPQH
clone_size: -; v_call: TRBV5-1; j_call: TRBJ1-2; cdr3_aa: ASSRTRGQDYGYT
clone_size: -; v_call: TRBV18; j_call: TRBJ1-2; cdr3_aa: ASSQSGAYGYT
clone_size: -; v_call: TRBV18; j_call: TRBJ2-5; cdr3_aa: ASAKGLAGTQETQY
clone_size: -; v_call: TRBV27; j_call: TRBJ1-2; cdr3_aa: ASSPSWTSGYT
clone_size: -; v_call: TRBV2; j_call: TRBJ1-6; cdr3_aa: ASSVERGRDSPLH
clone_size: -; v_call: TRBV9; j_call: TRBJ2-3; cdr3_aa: ASSVGRSTDTQY
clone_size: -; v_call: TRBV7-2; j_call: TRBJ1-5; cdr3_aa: ASSLEGTGGWGQPQH